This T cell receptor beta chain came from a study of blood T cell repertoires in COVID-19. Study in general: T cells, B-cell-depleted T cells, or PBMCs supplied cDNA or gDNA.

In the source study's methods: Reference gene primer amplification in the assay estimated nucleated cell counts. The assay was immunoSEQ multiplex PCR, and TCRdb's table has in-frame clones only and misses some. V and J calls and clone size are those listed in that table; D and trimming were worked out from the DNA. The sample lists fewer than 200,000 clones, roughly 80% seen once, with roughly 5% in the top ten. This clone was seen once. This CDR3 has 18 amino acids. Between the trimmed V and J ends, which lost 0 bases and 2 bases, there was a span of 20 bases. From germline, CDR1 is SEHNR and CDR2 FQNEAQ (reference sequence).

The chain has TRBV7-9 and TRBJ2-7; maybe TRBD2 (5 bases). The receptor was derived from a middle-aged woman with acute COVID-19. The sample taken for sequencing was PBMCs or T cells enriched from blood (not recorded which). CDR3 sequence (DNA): TGTGCCAGCAGCTTAGCGTGGGTTTCGGAGGAGCCCACCTACGAGCAGTACTTC. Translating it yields CASSLAWVSEEPTYEQYF.